Listed here are 15 T cell receptor beta chains from one sample, sequenced in a study of T cell responses to AZD1222 COVID-19 vaccine. Profiling relied on immunoSEQ multiplex PCR, and the TCRdb table lists in-frame clones only, not all of them. This table has about 55,000 clones, nearly 90% appearing once. Sequencing used peripheral blood, obtained on day 0 of AZD1222 vaccination. These receptors came from an adult in good health.

This rearrangement joins TRBV11-2 to TRBJ2-6; D ambiguous. V was trimmed by 5 bases and J by 11 bases, leaving 13 bases between them. Germline V gene lookup returns CDR1 SGHAT and CDR2 FQNNGV. The CDR3 extends over 13 amino acids. Written as DNA, the CDR3 is TGTGCCAGCAGCCATGGTGGGTTCGACGTCCTGACTTTC. Its protein is CASSHGGFDVLTF.

This chain links TRBV5-1 with TRBJ1-3, with D possibly TRBD1 on 5 matching bases. CDR1 SGHRS and CDR2 YFSETQ come from the germline V gene. This CDR3 spans 16 amino acids. Trimming pared 2 bases from V and 0 bases from J, leaving 12 bases between. Here the CDR3 reads CASSLSDRSSGNTIYF. The CDR3 DNA reads TGCGCCAGCAGCTTAAGCGACAGAAGCTCTGGAAACACCATATATTTT.

This chain joins TRBV5-1 and TRBJ1-1, with D possibly TRBD1 on 6 matching bases. From germline, CDR1 is SGHRS and CDR2 YFSETQ. The CDR3 extends over 14 amino acids. V shed 4 bases and J shed 0 bases, with 10 bases lying between them. The DNA for the CDR3 is TGCGCCAGCAGCCCTGGACAGATGAACACTGAAGCTTTCTTT. Translating gives CASSPGQMNTEAFF.

The J gene is TRBJ1-2, the V gene TRBV6-5; 11 nucleotides agree with TRBD1. This CDR3 is 16 amino acids long. Trimming removed 2 bases from V and 4 bases from J; junction bases left unmatched: 6. Germline V CDR1 and CDR2: MNHEY, SVGAGI. CDR3 sequence (DNA): TGTGCCAGCAGTTACCTTAGGACAGGGGGCGTCTATGGCTACACCTTC. It encodes CASSYLRTGGVYGYTF.

V usage is TRBV6-2 or TRBV6-3 and J usage is TRBJ2-7; D perhaps matches TRBD2 (6 bases). There are 16 residues in the CDR3. Germline CDR1 reads MNHEY; CDR2 reads SVGEGT. V was cut by 0 bases and J by 1 base, with 13 bases left in between. The CDR3, as DNA: TGTGCCAGCAGTTACTCGTCTGGGGGGACGTCCTACGAGCAGTACTTC. It encodes CASSYSSGGTSYEQYF.

V is TRBV6-2 or TRBV6-3 and J is TRBJ1-3; D call uncertain. Per the germline V gene, CDR1 is MNHEY and CDR2 is SVGEGT. This CDR3 has 14 amino acids. V was cut by 4 bases and J by 2 bases, with 9 bases left in between. CDR3 DNA sequence: TGTGCCAGCAGTTCACCGGGTCCTGGAAACACCATATATTTT. Translated: CASSSPGPGNTIYF.

This chain uses TRBV18 with TRBJ2-2; no clear D. The CDR3 is 15 residues long. Trimming stripped 2 bases from V and 1 base from J, with 8 bases between. The germline V gene has CDR1 KGHSH and CDR2 LQKENI. The CDR3 DNA sequence: TGTGCCAGCTCACCAAGGGCAGTGAACACCGGGGAGCTGTTTTTT. It codes for CASSPRAVNTGELFF.

The chain has TRBV7-9 and TRBJ1-1; D is undetermined. This CDR3 region has 13 residues. From germline, CDR1 is SEHNR and CDR2 FQNEAQ (reference sequence). The V and J ends lost 5 bases and 1 base respectively, with 8 bases between them. The CDR3 nucleotides read TGTGCCAGCAGCGCCTTGGAGAACACTGAAGCTTTCTTT. Translated, it gives CASSALENTEAFF.

Details on this clone: This specimen includes other DNA sequences encoding the same CDR3. The genes are TRBV4-1 and TRBJ1-5; D gene unclear. CDR3 length: 14 residues. The V and J ends lost 0 bases and 9 bases respectively, with 12 bases between them. CDR1 MGHRA and CDR2 YSYEKL come from the germline V gene. CDR3 loop: CASSQEETGGPQHF. The CDR3 DNA sequence: TGCGCCAGCAGCCAAGAAGAGACTGGAGGGCCCCAGCATTTT.

The rearrangement joins TRBV15 to TRBJ2-7; D is unclear. This CDR3 spans 15 amino acids. Germline V CDR1 and CDR2: LNHNV, YYDKDF (reference sequence). Trimming removed 0 bases at V and 3 bases at J, with 12 bases between. The CDR3 DNA is TGTGCCACCAGCAGAGATCGAGGTTTAGGCTACGAGCAGTACTTC. This sequence encodes CATSRDRGLGYEQYF.

The V gene is TRBV6-5, the J gene TRBJ2-4, with 10 positions matching TRBD1. Germline values: CDR1 MNHEY, CDR2 SVGAGI. V was clipped by 2 bases and J by 10 bases; unmatched bases: 2. The CDR3 consists of 13 residues. CDR3 protein: CASSYGQGGIQYF. CDR3 nucleotides: TGTGCCAGCAGTTACGGACAGGGGGGGATTCAGTACTTC.

The V call is TRBV6-5, the J call TRBJ1-2; D uncertain. Germline V gene data show CDR1 as MNHEY and CDR2 as SVGAGI. V lost 0 bases, J lost 7 bases, and 15 bases lay in between. The CDR3 contains 15 residues. The CDR3 here is CASSYSSRGVVGYTF. In nucleotides, the CDR3 is TGTGCCAGCAGTTACTCGTCTCGTGGGGTTGTTGGCTACACCTTC.

The chain employs TRBV12-5 and TRBJ1-5; maybe TRBD1 (6 bases). The CDR3 covers 15 residues. V lost 5 bases, J lost 3 bases, and 14 bases lay in between. Germline values: CDR1 LGHNT, CDR2 FRNRAP. The DNA for the CDR3 is TGTGCTAGTGGTCTAGAGGGGGGCTCCAATCAGCCCCAGCATTTT. Translating gives CASGLEGGSNQPQHF.

V gene TRBV5-1 combines with J gene TRBJ2-6; D is unclear. CDR1 and CDR2 from the germline V gene are SGHRS and YFSETQ. Trimming left V 4 bases short and J 2 bases short, with 16 bases between. The CDR3 runs to 17 residues. CDR3 in amino acids: CASSPGGSAPGANVLTF. DNA of the CDR3: TGCGCCAGCAGCCCCGGCGGCAGTGCCCCTGGGGCCAACGTCCTGACTTTC.

The CDR3 sequence is CASSPPGSRDTIYF. The CDR3 nucleotides read TGTGCCAGCTCACCACCGGGCAGCCGTGACACCATATATTTT. This sequence joins TRBV18 and TRBJ1-3; no clear D. The CDR3 runs to 14 residues. V was cut by 0 bases and J by 8 bases, with 11 bases left in between. Germline CDR1 is KGHSH and CDR2 is LQKENI.